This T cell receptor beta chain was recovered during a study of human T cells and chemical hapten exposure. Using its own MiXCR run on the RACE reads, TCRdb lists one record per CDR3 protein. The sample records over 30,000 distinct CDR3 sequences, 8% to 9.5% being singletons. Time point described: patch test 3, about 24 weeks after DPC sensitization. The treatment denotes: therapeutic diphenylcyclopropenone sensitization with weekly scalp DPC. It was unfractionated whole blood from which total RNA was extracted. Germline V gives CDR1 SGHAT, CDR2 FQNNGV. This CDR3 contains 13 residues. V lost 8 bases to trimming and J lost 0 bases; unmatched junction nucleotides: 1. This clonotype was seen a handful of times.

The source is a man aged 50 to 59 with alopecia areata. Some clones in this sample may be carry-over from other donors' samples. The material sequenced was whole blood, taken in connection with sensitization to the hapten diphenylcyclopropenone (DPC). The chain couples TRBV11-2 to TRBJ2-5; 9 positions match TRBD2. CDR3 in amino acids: CASASGDQETQYF. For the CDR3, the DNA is TGTGCCAGCGCTAGCGGGGACCAAGAGACCCAGTACTTC.